This T cell receptor beta chain was captured by sequencing in a study of PD-1 blockade in classical Hodgkin lymphoma. Overall study: Nivolumab was given intravenously to patients at 3 mg/kg every 2 weeks.

Libraries were prepared by immunoSEQ multiplex PCR; TCRdb keeps only in-frame clonotypes and omits some of them. The repertoire holds 15,000 to 20,000 clones, with approximately 62% as singletons. Noted time point: cycle 4 day 1 (C4D1), after six to seven weeks of nivolumab. All patients relapsed after autologous stem cell transplantation, and brentuximab vedotin exposure varied. Reported best responses ranged across complete response, partial response or progressive disease. V was clipped by 6 bases and J by 3 bases, with 23 bases between them. The CDR3 covers 17 residues. The germline V gene encodes CDR1 GTSNPN and CDR2 SVGIG (reference sequence). Overall study findings and caveats: Newly diagnosed patients had baseline TCR diversity that was reportedly lower than that of healthy donors.

To note about this clone: Its matching antigen is unknown.

V is TRBV30 and J is TRBJ2-2; D may be TRBD2 (5 bases). This specimen consisted of peripheral blood mononuclear cells (PBMCs), obtained before the fourth cycle of nivolumab. The clonotype originates from a human donor with classical Hodgkin lymphoma. DNA of the CDR3: TGTGCCTGTGACACATGGATAGGAGGCGTCGACACCGGGGAGCTGTTTTTT. Its protein is CACDTWIGGVDTGELFF.